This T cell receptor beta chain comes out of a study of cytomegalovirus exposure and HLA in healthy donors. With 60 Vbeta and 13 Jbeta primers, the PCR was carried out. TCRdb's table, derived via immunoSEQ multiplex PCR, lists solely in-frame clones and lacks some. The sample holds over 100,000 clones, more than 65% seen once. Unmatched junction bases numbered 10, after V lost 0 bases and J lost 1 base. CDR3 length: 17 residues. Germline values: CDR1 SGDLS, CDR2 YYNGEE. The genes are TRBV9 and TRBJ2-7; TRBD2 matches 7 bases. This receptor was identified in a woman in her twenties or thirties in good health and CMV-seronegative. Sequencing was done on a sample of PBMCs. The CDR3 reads CASSVATSASGSYEQYF. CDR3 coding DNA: TGTGCCAGCAGCGTAGCTACTAGCGCCTCTGGTTCCTACGAGCAGTACTTC. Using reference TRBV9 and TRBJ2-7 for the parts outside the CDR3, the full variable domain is DSGVTQTPKHLITATGQRVTLRCSPRSGDLSVYWYQQSLDQGLQFLIQYYNGEERAKGNILERFSAQQFPDLHSELNLSSLELGDSALYFCASSVATSASGSYEQYFGPGTRLTVT.